This TCR beta chain was sequenced for a study of T cells expressing NK-cell markers. Study-wide background: It was from sorted CD3+CD56+NKG2C+, CD3+CD56+NKG2C- and CD3+CD56-NKG2C+ T cells that TCR beta repertoires came. Just one sequenced donor of eight was HCMV-seronegative, while seven were seropositive.

There are 16 residues in the CDR3. Per the germline V gene, CDR1 is SGHVS and CDR2 is FQNEAQ. TCRdb reprocessed the 5' RACE reads and keeps a single row for each CDR3 protein, giving no DNA. This repertoire includes more than 250,000 distinct CDR3 sequences. Input material: blood T cells: a sorted CD56 or NKG2C T cell subset, CD4+ or CD8+ T cells, or bulk PBMC T cells (not recorded which). This receptor was taken from a man aged 18-30 years in good health. The chain carries TRBV7-8 and TRBJ2-5; TCRdb's assignment of TRBD1 cannot be checked, as there is no DNA. This chain's CDR3 is CASSINLDRGRETQYF.